The T cell receptor (beta chain) described here comes from a study of cytomegalovirus exposure and HLA in healthy donors. This CDR3 region has 15 residues. Primers included in the PCR were 60 Vbeta and 13 Jbeta primers. The table came from immunoSEQ multiplex PCR; TCRdb's copy has only in-frame clones and leaves some out. The repertoire holds 120,000 or so clones, 74% seen once, with 5.5% to 7.5% in the top ten. V gene TRBV21-1 combines with J gene TRBJ1-3. TRBV21-1 is an annotated pseudogene. This receptor was identified in a woman in her 50s in good health and CMV-seropositive. Input material: PBMCs. The chain's CDR3 is CASSTPTGGGNTIYF. In nucleotides, the CDR3 is TGTGCCAGCAGCACACCTACGGGGGGCGGAAACACCATATATTTT.